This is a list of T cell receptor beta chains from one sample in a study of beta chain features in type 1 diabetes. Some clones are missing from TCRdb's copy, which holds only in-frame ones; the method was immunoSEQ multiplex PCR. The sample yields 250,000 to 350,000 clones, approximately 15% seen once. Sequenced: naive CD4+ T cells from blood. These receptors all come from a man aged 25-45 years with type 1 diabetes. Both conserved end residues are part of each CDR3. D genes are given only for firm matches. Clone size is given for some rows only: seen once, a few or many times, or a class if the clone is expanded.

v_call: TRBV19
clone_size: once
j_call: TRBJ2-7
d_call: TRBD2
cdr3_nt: TGTGCCAGTAGAGATAGCGGGATGAACGAGCAGTACTTC
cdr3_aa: CASRDSGMNEQYF

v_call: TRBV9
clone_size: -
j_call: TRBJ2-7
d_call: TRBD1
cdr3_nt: TGTGCCAGCAGCCTGGGGGGACAGGGAACCTACGAGCAGTACTTC
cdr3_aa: CASSLGGQGTYEQYF

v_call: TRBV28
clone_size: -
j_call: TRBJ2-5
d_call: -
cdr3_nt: TGTGCCAGCAGTCCTTCCTCGATCCACGCTAGCTTCGGAGAGACCCAGTACTTC
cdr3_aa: CASSPSSIHASFGETQYF

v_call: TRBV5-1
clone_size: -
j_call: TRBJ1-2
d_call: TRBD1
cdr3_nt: TGCGCCAGCAGCCAACAGACAGGGACTAACTATGGCTACACCTTC
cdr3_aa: CASSQQTGTNYGYTF

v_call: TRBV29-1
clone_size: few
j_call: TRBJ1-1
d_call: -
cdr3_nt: TGCAGCGTTGAATGGGCCGGGGGGAGGACTGAAGCTTTCTTT
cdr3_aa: CSVEWAGGRTEAFF

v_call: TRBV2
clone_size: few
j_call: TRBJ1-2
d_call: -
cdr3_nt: TGTGCCAGCAGTGAAGCTGGGCATCGTGGCTACACCTTC
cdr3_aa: CASSEAGHRGYTF

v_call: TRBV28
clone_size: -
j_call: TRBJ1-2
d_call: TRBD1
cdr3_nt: TGTGCCAGCAACGGGGGACAGGGTTTCTATGGCTACACCTTC
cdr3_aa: CASNGGQGFYGYTF

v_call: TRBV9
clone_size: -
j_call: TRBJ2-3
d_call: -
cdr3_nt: TGTGCCAGCAGCGTAGGGGCCACAGATACGCAGTATTTT
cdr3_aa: CASSVGATDTQYF

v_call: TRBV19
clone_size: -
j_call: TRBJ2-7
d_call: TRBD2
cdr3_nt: TGTGCCAGTAGTGCGAGGACTAGCGGGAGAGGAACATACGAGCAGTACTTC
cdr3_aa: CASSARTSGRGTYEQYF

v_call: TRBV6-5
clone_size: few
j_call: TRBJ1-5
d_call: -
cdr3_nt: TGTGCCAGCAGTTACTCCACAGGGCGTGATCAGCCCCAGCATTTT
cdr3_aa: CASSYSTGRDQPQHF

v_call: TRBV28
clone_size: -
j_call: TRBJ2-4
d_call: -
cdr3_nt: TGTGCCACCAGTTTAGGTTGGTTCGCGAACATTCAGTACTTC
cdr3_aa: CATSLGWFANIQYF

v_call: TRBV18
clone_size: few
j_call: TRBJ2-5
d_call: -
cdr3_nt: TGTGCCAGCTCACCAAACAGGGAGGAGACCCAGTACTTC
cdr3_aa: CASSPNREETQYF

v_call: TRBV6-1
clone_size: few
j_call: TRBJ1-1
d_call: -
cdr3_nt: TGTGCCAGCAGTGAAATCGGGGGGAGCGGCGCTGAAGCTTTCTTT
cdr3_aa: CASSEIGGSGAEAFF

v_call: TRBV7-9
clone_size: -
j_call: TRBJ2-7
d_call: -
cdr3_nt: TGTGCCAGCAGCAACAGGGTCCTCAACGAGCAGTACTTC
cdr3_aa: CASSNRVLNEQYF

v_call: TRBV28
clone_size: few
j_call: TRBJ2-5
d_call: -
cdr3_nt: TGTGCCAGCAGTATAGGGGGGGGACTACACGGGGAGACCCAGTACTTC
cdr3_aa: CASSIGGGLHGETQYF

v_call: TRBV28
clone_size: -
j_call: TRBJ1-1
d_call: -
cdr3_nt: TGTGCCAGCAGAACAGACAGGAACACTGAAGCTTTCTTT
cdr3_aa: CASRTDRNTEAFF

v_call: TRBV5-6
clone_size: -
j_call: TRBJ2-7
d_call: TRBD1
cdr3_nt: TGTGCCAGCAGCATACCTGGACAGGGTCAATACGAGCAGTACTTC
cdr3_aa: CASSIPGQGQYEQYF

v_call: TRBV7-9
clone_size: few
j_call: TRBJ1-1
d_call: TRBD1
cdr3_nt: TGTGCCAGCAGCTTAGGGGACAGCCTGAGATTGAACACTGAAGCTTTCTTT
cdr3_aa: CASSLGDSLRLNTEAFF

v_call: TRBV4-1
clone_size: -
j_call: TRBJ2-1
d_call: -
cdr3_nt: TGCGCCAGCAGCCAAGAAGGGGTCTCCTACAATGAGCAGTTCTTC
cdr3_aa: CASSQEGVSYNEQFF

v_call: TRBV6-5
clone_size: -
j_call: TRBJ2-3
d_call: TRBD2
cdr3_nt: TGTGCCAGCAGTTGGACTAGCGGGAGTACGCAGTATTTT
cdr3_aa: CASSWTSGSTQYF

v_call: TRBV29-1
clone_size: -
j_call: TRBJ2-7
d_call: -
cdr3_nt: TGCAGCGCCCCCAAACACGGGACACGTACCTACGAGCAGTACTTC
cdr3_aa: CSAPKHGTRTYEQYF

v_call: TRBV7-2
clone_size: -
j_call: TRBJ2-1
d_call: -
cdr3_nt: TGTGCCAGCAGCTTAAGGACAGCCAATGAGCAGTTCTTC
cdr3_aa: CASSLRTANEQFF

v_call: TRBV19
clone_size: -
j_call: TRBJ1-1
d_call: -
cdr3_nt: TGTGCCAGTAGTGTGACGGGGTACACTGAAGCTTTCTTT
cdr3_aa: CASSVTGYTEAFF

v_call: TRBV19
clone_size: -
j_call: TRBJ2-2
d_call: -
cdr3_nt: TGTGCCAGTAGTATACGCCAGGGGACGTCCGGGGAGCTGTTTTTT
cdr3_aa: CASSIRQGTSGELFF

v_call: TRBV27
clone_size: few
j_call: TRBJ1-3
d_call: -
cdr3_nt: TGTGCCAGCAGTGGACAGAGCTCTGGAAACACCATATATTTT
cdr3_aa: CASSGQSSGNTIYF

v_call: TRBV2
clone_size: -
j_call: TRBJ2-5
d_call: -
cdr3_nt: TGTGCCAGCAGTGGGACCAGCGGTCAAGAGACCCAGTACTTC
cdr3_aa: CASSGTSGQETQYF

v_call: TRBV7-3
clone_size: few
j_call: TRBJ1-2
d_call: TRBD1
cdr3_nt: TGTGCCAGCAGCCCCGGACAGGGTCATGGCTACACCTTC
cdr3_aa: CASSPGQGHGYTF

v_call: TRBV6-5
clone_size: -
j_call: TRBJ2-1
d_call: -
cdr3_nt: TGTGCCAGCAGTTACTCGGGCCGGGAGCAGTTCTTC
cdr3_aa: CASSYSGREQFF

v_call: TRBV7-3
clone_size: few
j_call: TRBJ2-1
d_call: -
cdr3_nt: TGTGCCAGCAGCTTAGGGCTAGCAGAATACAATGAGCAGTTCTTC
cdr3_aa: CASSLGLAEYNEQFF

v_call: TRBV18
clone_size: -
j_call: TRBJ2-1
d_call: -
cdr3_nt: TGTGCCAGCTCACCTATCCCACAGGGCGATGAGCAGTTCTTC
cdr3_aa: CASSPIPQGDEQFF

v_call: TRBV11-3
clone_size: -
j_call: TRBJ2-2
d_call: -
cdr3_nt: TGTGCCAGCAGCTTTAGCGTCAGGGGGACTTCCGGGGAGCTGTTTTTT
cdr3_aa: CASSFSVRGTSGELFF

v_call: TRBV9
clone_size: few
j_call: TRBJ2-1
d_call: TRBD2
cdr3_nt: TGTGCCAGCAGCGCGGGTACTAGCGGAGCCTACAATGAGCAGTTCTTC
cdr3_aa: CASSAGTSGAYNEQFF

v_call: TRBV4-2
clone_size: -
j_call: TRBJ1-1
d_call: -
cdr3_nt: TGTGCCAGCAGCCATACCACAGCATTGAACACTGAAGCTTTCTTT
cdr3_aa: CASSHTTALNTEAFF

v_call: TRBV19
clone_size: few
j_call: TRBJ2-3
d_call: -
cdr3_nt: TGTGCCTGCACGACACTGGACTATCCAGATACGCAGTATTTT
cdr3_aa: CACTTLDYPDTQYF

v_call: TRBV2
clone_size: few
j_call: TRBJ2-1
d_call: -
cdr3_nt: TGTGCCAGCAGCGCCGGGACACCCGAATACAATGAGCAGTTCTTC
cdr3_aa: CASSAGTPEYNEQFF

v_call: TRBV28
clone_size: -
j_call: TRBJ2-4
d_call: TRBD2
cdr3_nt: TGTGCCAGCAGTTCTAGCGGGAGATTCGGCGCTCAGTACTTC
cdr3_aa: CASSSSGRFGAQYF

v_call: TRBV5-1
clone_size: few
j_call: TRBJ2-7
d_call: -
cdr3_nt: TGCGCCAGCAGCTTGGATGTCCCAAACAGGGATTGGTACTTC
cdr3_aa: CASSLDVPNRDWYF

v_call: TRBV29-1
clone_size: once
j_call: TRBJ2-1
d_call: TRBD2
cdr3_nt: TGCAGCGTCGGTATCGGCGGGAGCTCCTACAATGAGCAGTTCTTC
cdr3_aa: CSVGIGGSSYNEQFF

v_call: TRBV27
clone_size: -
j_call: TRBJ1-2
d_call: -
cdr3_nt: TGTGCCAGCAGTTTGAGGGAAACGTATGGCTACACCTTC
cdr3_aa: CASSLRETYGYTF

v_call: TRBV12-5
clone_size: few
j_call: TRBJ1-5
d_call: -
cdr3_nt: TGTGCTAGTGGTTTGGGCCGGTTTCAGCCCCAGCATTTT
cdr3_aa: CASGLGRFQPQHF

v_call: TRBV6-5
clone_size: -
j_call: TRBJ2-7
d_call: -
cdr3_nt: TGTGCCAGCAGTCCCCCGGGAAGGCAAGCCTACGAGCAGTACTTC
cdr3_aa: CASSPPGRQAYEQYF

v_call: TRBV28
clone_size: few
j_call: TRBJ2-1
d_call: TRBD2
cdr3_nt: TGTGCCAGCACTCCCGGGACTAGCCGTTACAATGAGCAGTTCTTC
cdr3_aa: CASTPGTSRYNEQFF

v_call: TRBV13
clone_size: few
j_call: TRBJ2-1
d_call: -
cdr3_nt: TGTGCCAGCAGCTCGACAGGTGAGCAGTTCTTC
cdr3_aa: CASSSTGEQFF

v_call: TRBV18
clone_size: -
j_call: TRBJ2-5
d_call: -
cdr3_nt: TGTGCCAGCTCACCGCAGGGGCAGGAGACCCAGTACTTC
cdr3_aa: CASSPQGQETQYF

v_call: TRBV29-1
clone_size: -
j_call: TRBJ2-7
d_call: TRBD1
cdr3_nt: TGCAGCGCACGTGTTTACAGGGGAAGGGTCTCCTACGAGCAGTACTTC
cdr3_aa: CSARVYRGRVSYEQYF

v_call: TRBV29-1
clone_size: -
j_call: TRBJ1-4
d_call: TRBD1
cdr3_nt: TGCAGCGTCGGACCGGGACAGTCGAATGAAAAACTGTTTTTT
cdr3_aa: CSVGPGQSNEKLFF

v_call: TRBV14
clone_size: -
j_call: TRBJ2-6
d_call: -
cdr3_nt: TGTGCCAGCAGCCAACTCTTGAGGCACTCTGGGGCCAACGTCCTGACTTTC
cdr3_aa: CASSQLLRHSGANVLTF

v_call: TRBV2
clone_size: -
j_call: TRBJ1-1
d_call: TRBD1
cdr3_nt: TGTGCCAGCAGTGAAGGGGGACAGGGCAACACTGAAGCTTTCTTT
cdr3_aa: CASSEGGQGNTEAFF

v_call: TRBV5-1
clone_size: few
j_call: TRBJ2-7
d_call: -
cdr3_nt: TGCGCCAGCAGCTTTCCCAGGGCGGACGAGCAGTACTTC
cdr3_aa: CASSFPRADEQYF

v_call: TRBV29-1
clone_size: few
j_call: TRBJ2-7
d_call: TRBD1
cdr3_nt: TGCAGCGTTGAAGACCGGACAGGGAACGAGCAGTACTTC
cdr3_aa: CSVEDRTGNEQYF

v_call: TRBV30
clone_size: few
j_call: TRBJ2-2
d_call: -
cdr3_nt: TGTGCCTGGAGTGTACTACAGGCCACCGGGGAGCTGTTTTTT
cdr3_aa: CAWSVLQATGELFF

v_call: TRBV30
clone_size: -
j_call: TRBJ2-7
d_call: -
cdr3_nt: TGTGCCTGGAGTGTAGGCGGGTACGAGCAGTACTTC
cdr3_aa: CAWSVGGYEQYF

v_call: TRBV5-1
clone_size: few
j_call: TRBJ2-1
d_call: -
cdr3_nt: TGCGCCAGCCGGACTGGACAGCCAGATAATATGCAGTTCTTC
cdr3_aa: CASRTGQPDNMQFF

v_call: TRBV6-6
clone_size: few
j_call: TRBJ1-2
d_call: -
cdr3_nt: TGTGCCAGCAGTTACTCGGGCAGTACTAACTATGGCTACACCTTC
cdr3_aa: CASSYSGSTNYGYTF

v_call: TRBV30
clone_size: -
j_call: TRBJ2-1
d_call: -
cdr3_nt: TGTGCCTGGAGGCGGTACAGGAGCTCCTACAATGAGCAGTTCTTC
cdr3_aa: CAWRRYRSSYNEQFF

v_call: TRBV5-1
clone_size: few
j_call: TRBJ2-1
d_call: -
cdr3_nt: TGCGCCAGCAGCTTGGCCGCGGGCCACAATGAGCAGTTCTTC
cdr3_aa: CASSLAAGHNEQFF

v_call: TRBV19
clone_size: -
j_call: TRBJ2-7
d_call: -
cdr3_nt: TGTGCCAGTAGTATTTTTGGCGGGGTCGAGCAGTACTTC
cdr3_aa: CASSIFGGVEQYF

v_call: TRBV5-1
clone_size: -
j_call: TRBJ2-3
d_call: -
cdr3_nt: TGCGCCAGCAGCTTGGTCGGAGGGGACACAGATACGCAGTATTTT
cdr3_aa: CASSLVGGDTDTQYF

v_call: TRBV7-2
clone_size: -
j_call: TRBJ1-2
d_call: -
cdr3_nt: TGTGCCAGCAGCTCCCCCGGGGTTGGCTATGGCTACACCTTC
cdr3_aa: CASSSPGVGYGYTF